This is a list of T cell receptor beta chains from one sample in a study of T cell repertoires in cytomegalovirus infection. TCRdb passed the reads through MiXCR, listing each CDR3 protein once. The repertoire includes some 57,000 distinct CDR3 sequences, more than 25% of them detected once, and about three quarters sits in the top ten. Their target antigens are unknown. Sequenced sample: PBMCs, sequenced either directly or after in vitro stimulation (not recorded which). The receptors were sampled from a human donor in good health (CMV status not recorded). Some clones in this sample may be carry-over from other donors' samples. Each CDR3 is given with its conserved first and last residue. The D gene is left open where the match is weak. Clone sizes are given selectively: once, few, many, or a class where the clone is expanded.

d_gene	abundance	v_gene	j_gene	CDR3nt	CDR3aa
NA	few	TRBV7-2	TRBJ1-2	TGTGCCAGCAGCTTAACCGTGGACATCAACTATGGCTACACCTTC	CASSLTVDINYGYTF
TRBD1	few	TRBV12-5	TRBJ1-5	TGTGCTATCTCTCACAGGGGCCGTGGCAATCAGCCCCAGCATTTT	CAISHRGRGNQPQHF
NA	NA	TRBV18	TRBJ2-3	TGTGCCAGCTCTCAAGGGGTGACAGATACGCAGTATTTT	CASSQGVTDTQYF
NA	NA	TRBV2	TRBJ1-5	TGTGCCAGCAGTGTTTTAAGGAGAATGGGCAATCAGCCCCAGCATTTT	CASSVLRRMGNQPQHF
NA	few	TRBV28	TRBJ2-5	TGTGCCAGCAGTTTCCCTGCACCAGAGACCCAGTACTTC	CASSFPAPETQYF
TRBD2	NA	TRBV11-2	TRBJ2-7	TGTGCCAGCAGCCGCGGCGGGGGGGCCTACGAGCAGTACTTC	CASSRGGGAYEQYF
NA	NA	TRBV6-1	TRBJ1-2	TGTGCCAGCAGTGAACGCAGGTCGGATGGCTACACCTTC	CASSERRSDGYTF
TRBD1	NA	TRBV20-1	TRBJ2-7	TGCAGTGCTAGGGCGGGACAGGGCATCTACGAGCAGTACTTC	CSARAGQGIYEQYF
NA	few	TRBV7-9	TRBJ2-1	TGTGCCAGCAGCCCGTTGACAGGTGTCACCTACAATGAGCAGTTCTTC	CASSPLTGVTYNEQFF
TRBD1	NA	TRBV27	TRBJ1-2	TGTGCCAGCAGCCCTCGGGGACAGGGGGTAGGCTACACCTTC	CASSPRGQGVGYTF
TRBD1	NA	TRBV12-3/TRBV12-4	TRBJ1-4	TGTGCCAGCAGTTTACGTGAGGGGGCGCGTGAAAAACTGTTTTTT	CASSLREGAREKLFF
NA	few	TRBV7-2	TRBJ2-3	TGTGCCAGCAGCTTAGCCGCCACCACAGATACGCAGTATTTT	CASSLAATTDTQYF
TRBD2	many	TRBV7-2	TRBJ2-1	TGTGCCAGCAGGGGACCTAGCGGAAATGAGCAGTTCTTC	CASRGPSGNEQFF
TRBD2	NA	TRBV7-8	TRBJ2-3	TGTGCCAGCAGCTCCGAGCGGGGGACGGGTCGAACGCAGTATTTT	CASSSERGTGRTQYF
NA	many	TRBV7-2	TRBJ2-1	TGTGCCAGCAGCTTTGATAGACAGAACAATGAGCAGTTCTTC	CASSFDRQNNEQFF
NA	NA	TRBV27	TRBJ1-3	TGTGCCAGCAGTTTAGCCCGAGACTCTGGAAACACCATATATTTT	CASSLARDSGNTIYF
TRBD1	NA	TRBV2	TRBJ2-5	TGTGCCAGCACGAAGGCCGGGACAGGTGGAGAGACCCAGTACTTC	CASTKAGTGGETQYF
NA	NA	TRBV6-2/TRBV6-3	TRBJ1-1	TGTGCCAGCATGTTAAGGGGCGGGAACACTGAAGCTTTCTTT	CASMLRGGNTEAFF
TRBD1	few	TRBV7-9	TRBJ1-6	TGTGCCAGCAGCTTAGGATTAGGGGGCATGAATTCACCCCTCCACTTT	CASSLGLGGMNSPLHF
NA	few	TRBV7-2	TRBJ1-2	TGTGCCAGCAGCTTAGTGCCCCCCCCGGCAGCCGGCTACACCTTC	CASSLVPPPAAGYTF
NA	NA	TRBV7-2	TRBJ2-1	TGTGCCAGCAGCATTACGGGGGTACTCCTCGAGGAGCAGTTCTTC	CASSITGVLLEEQFF
TRBD2	few	TRBV10-2	TRBJ2-1	TGCGCCAGCAGGGAACTCGTAGCGGGGGGGCTCTATGAGCAGTTCTTC	CASRELVAGGLYEQFF
NA	few	TRBV6-7	TRBJ1-5	TGTGCCATCGTGACAGGCAATAGCAATCAGCCCCAGCATTTT	CAIVTGNSNQPQHF
TRBD2	NA	TRBV6-2/TRBV6-3	TRBJ2-5	TGTGCCAGCAGTTACCTCCTAGCGGGAGTCCAAGAGACCCAGTACTTC	CASSYLLAGVQETQYF
NA	NA	TRBV6-5	TRBJ2-2	TGTGCCAGCACCTCCAGGGTCGGGGAGCTGTTTTTT	CASTSRVGELFF
TRBD2	NA	TRBV11-2	TRBJ2-2	TGTGCCAGCAGCTTAGGCGGGGGGATCACCGGGGAGCTGTTTTTT	CASSLGGGITGELFF
TRBD1	NA	TRBV9	TRBJ2-5	TGTGCCAGCAGCGGTGACCCAGGGGGGACCCAGTACTTC	CASSGDPGGTQYF
NA	few	TRBV10-3	TRBJ2-1	TGTGCCATCAGTGGAGTCCAGGACAATGAGCAGTTCTTC	CAISGVQDNEQFF
NA	few	TRBV6-1	TRBJ1-5	TGTGCCAGCAGTGAATTCCTCCTGAGCAATCAGCCCCAGCATTTT	CASSEFLLSNQPQHF
TRBD2	NA	TRBV7-8	TRBJ2-1	TGTGCCAGCAGCCTTGACGGGGGGACCCACAATGAGCAGTTCTTC	CASSLDGGTHNEQFF
TRBD2	few	TRBV4-1	TRBJ2-5	TGCGCCAGCAGCCAACCCCTCATAGCGGGAGGGGAGCAAGAGACCCAGTACTTC	CASSQPLIAGGEQETQYF
NA	NA	TRBV5-4	TRBJ1-3	TGTGCCAGCAGCGCCGATATAAACTACGACACCATATATTTT	CASSADINYDTIYF
NA	NA	TRBV24-1	TRBJ2-1	TGTGCCACCAGTGCTCCCACCTCCAGGGGAGGTGAGCAGTTCTTC	CATSAPTSRGGEQFF
NA	many	TRBV7-6	TRBJ1-3	TGTGCCAGCAGCTTACTCACAGGGATCGGAAACACCATATATTTT	CASSLLTGIGNTIYF
NA	NA	TRBV7-6	TRBJ2-3	TGTGCCAGCAGCCCTTCGGGTCCCACAGATACGCAGTGTTTT	CASSPSGPTDTQCF
NA	many	TRBV15	TRBJ1-4	TGTGCCACCAGCAGAGAGGATGAAAAACTGTTTTTT	CATSREDEKLFF
NA	NA	TRBV4-2	TRBJ2-2	TGTGCCAGCAGCCAAGATCTGAGCGCCACCGGGGAGCTGTTTTTT	CASSQDLSATGELFF
NA	few	TRBV19	TRBJ1-1	TGTGCCAGTAGTATAGAATCCCTAGGGAACACTGAAGCTTTCTTT	CASSIESLGNTEAFF
NA	few	TRBV20-1	TRBJ2-3	TGCAGTGCTAGAGGTTTTTACAGCGGGGATACGCAGTATTTT	CSARGFYSGDTQYF
TRBD2	NA	TRBV10-3	TRBJ2-1	TGTGCCATCAGTGAGGGACTAGGGAATGAGCAGTTCTTC	CAISEGLGNEQFF
TRBD2	NA	TRBV7-8	TRBJ2-1	TGTGCCAGCAGCCAGAGGGTAGCGGGAGGCAATGAGCAGTTCTTC	CASSQRVAGGNEQFF
TRBD1	NA	TRBV4-1	TRBJ2-1	TGCGCCAGCACCACCCGGGACAGGGGGGCGGATGAGCAGTTCTTC	CASTTRDRGADEQFF
NA	NA	TRBV12-3/TRBV12-4	TRBJ1-6	TGTGCCAGCAGTTATTTGGGGCTCCCGGGTTCACCCCTCCACTTT	CASSYLGLPGSPLHF
NA	few	TRBV25-1	TRBJ1-2	TGTGCCAGCAGTGAATATGCAGCAGTAGACTATGGCTACACCTTC	CASSEYAAVDYGYTF
TRBD1	NA	TRBV28	TRBJ2-6	TGTGCCAGCAGGACGACAGGGTATGCTGGGGCCAACGTCCTGACTTTC	CASRTTGYAGANVLTF